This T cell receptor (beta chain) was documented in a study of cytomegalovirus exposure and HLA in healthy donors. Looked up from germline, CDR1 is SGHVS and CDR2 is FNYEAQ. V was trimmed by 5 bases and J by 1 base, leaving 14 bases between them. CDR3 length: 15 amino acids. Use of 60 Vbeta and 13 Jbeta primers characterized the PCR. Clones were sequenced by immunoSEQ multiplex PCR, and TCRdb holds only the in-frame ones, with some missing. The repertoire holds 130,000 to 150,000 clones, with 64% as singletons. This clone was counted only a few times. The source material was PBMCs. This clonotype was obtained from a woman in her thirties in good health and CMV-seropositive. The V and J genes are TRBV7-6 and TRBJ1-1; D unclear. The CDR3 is CASSPPWAGNTEAFF. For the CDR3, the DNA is TGTGCCAGCAGCCCCCCCTGGGCAGGGAACACTGAAGCTTTCTTT.